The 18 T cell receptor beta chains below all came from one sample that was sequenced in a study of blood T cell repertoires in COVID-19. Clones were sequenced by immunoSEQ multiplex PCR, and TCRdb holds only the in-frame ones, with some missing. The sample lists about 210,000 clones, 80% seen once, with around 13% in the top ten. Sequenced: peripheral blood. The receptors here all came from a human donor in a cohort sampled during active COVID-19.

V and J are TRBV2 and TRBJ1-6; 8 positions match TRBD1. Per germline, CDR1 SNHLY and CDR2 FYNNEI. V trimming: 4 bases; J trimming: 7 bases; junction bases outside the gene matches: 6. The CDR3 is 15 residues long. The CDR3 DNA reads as TGTGCCAGCAGTGCCCGACAGGGGTGGAATTCACCCCTCCACTTT. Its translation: CASSARQGWNSPLHF.

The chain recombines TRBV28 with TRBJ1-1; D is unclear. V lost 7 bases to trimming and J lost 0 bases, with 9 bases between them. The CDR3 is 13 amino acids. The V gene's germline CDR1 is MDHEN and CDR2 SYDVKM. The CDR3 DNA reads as TGTGCCAGCATTCGAGCCATGAACACTGAAGCTTTCTTT. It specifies CASIRAMNTEAFF.

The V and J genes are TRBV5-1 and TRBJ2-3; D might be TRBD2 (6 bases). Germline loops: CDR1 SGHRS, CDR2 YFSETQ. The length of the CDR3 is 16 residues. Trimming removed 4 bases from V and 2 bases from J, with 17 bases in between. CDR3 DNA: TGCGCCAGCAGCCCCGAGGGGACTTCATACACAGATACGCAGTATTTT. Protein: CASSPEGTSYTDTQYF.

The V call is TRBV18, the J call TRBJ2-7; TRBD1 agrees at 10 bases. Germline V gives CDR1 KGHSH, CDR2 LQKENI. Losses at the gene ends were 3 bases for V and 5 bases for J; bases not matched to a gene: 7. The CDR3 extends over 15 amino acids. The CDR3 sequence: CASSPNRDRGHEQYF. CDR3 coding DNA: TGTGCCAGCTCACCGAATAGGGACAGGGGTCACGAGCAGTACTTC.

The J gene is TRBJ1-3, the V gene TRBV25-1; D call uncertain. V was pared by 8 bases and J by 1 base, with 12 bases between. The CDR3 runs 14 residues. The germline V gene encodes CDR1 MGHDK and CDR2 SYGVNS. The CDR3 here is CASSRTVSGNTIYF. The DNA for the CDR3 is TGTGCCAGCTCGAGAACGGTTTCTGGAAACACCATATATTTT.

Here the CDR3 reads CASSQAEAGRLFF. CDR3 bases: TGCGCCAGCAGCCAAGCGGAAGCAGGTCGACTGTTTTTT. The chain recombines TRBV4-3 with TRBJ1-4; D is ambiguous. Germline V gene lookup returns CDR1 LGHNA and CDR2 YSLEER. V was trimmed by 1 base and J by 13 bases, leaving 13 bases between them. The CDR3 runs to 13 residues.

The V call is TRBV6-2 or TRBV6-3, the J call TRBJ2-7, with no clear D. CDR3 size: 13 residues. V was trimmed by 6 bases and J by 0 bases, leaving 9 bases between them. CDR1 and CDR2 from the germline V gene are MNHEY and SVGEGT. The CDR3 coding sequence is TGTGCCAGCAGCCCCTTACTCTCCTACGAGCAGTACTTC. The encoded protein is CASSPLLSYEQYF.

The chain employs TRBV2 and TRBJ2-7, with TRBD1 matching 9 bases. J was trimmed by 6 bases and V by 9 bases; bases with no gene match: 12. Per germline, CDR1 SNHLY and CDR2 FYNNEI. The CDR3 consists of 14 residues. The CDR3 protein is CASPPGQGMSEQYF. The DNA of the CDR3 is TGTGCCAGTCCCCCGGGACAGGGTATGTCCGAGCAGTACTTC.

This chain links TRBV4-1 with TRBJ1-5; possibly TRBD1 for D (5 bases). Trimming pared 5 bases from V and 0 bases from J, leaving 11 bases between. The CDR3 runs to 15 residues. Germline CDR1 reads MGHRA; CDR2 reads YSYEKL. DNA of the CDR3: TGCGCCAGCAGCTACCGACAGTATAGCAATCAGCCCCAGCATTTT. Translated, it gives CASSYRQYSNQPQHF.

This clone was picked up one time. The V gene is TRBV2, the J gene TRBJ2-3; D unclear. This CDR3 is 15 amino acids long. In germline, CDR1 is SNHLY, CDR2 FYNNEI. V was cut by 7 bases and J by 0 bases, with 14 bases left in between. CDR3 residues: CASNQLPASTDTQYF. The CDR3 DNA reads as TGTGCCAGCAACCAACTACCCGCGAGCACAGATACGCAGTATTTT.

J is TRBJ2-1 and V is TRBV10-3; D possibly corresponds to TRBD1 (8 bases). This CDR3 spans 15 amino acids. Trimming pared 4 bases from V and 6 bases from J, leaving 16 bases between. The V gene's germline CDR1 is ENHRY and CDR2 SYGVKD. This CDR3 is CAISVGTGGGNEQFF. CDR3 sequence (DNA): TGTGCCATCAGTGTAGGAACAGGGGGGGGCAATGAGCAGTTCTTC.

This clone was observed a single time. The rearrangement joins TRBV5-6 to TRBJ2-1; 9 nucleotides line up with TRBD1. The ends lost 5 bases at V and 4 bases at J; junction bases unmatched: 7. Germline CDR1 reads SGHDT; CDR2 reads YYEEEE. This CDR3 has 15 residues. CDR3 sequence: CASREGQGQYNEQFF. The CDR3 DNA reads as TGTGCCAGCAGGGAGGGACAGGGACAATACAATGAGCAGTTCTTC.

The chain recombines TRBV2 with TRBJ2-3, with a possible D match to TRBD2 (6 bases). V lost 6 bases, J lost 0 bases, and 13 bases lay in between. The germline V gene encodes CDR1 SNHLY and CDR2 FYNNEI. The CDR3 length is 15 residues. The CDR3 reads CASRTREASTDTQYF. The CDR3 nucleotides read TGTGCCAGCAGGACCAGGGAGGCTAGCACAGATACGCAGTATTTT.

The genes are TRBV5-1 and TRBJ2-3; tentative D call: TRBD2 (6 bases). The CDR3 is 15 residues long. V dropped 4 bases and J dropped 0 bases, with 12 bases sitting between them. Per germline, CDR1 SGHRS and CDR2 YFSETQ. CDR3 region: CASSGGTVSTDTQYF. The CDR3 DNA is TGCGCCAGCAGCGGGGGGACGGTTAGCACAGATACGCAGTATTTT.

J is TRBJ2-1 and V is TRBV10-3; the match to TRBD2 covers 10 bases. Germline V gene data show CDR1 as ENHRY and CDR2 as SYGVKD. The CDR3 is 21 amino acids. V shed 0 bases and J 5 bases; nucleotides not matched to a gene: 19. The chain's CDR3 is CAISESRTGRLAGGTNNEQFF. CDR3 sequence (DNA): TGTGCCATCAGTGAGTCGAGAACAGGACGACTAGCGGGTGGGACCAACAATGAGCAGTTCTTC.

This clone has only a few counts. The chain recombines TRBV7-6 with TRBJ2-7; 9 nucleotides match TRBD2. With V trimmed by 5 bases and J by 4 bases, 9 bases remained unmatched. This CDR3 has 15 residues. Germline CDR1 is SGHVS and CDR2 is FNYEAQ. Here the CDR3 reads CASSGRAGGRYEQYF. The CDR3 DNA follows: TGTGCCAGCAGCGGGAGAGCGGGGGGTAGATACGAGCAGTACTTC.

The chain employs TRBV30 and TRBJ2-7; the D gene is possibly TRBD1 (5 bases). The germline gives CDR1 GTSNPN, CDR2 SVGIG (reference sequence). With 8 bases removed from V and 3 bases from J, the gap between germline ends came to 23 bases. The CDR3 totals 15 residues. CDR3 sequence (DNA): TGTGCCGGAAGGGGTTTCGAGACGAGTAACTACGAGCAGTACTTC. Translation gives CAGRGFETSNYEQYF.

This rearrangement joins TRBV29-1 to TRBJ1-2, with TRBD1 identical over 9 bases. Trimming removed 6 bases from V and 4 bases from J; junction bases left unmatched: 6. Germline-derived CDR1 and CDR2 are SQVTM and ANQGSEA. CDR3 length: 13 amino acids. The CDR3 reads CSVRTGESYGYTF. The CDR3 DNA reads TGCAGCGTCAGGACAGGGGAAAGCTATGGCTACACCTTC. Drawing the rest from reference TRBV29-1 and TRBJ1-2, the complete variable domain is SAVISQKPSRDICQRGTSLTIQCQVDSQVTMMFWYRQQPGQSLTLIATANQGSEATYESGFVIDKFPISRPNLTFSTLTVSNMSPEDSSIYLCSVRTGESYGYTFGSGTRLTVV.